These 19 T cell receptor beta chains originate from one sample sequenced in a study of T cell responses to AZD1222 COVID-19 vaccine. The assay was immunoSEQ multiplex PCR, and TCRdb's table has in-frame clones only and misses some. The sample has some 170,000 clones; just under 95% are singletons. The sample consisted of peripheral blood, taken on day 0 of AZD1222 vaccination. The source of these receptors is an adult in good health.

V usage is TRBV2 and J usage is TRBJ1-2; weak D call: TRBD1 (6 bases). The CDR3 sequence is 12 residues long. V dropped 3 bases and J dropped 7 bases, with 9 bases sitting between them. Germline V gene sequence: CDR1 SNHLY, CDR2 FYNNEI. For the CDR3, the DNA is TGTGCCAGCAGTGACAGGGGCGGTGGCTACACCTTC. As protein: CASSDRGGGYTF. Using reference TRBV2 and TRBJ1-2 for the parts outside the CDR3, the full variable domain is EPEVTQTPSHQVTQMGQEVILRCVPISNHLYFYWYRQILGQKVEFLVSFYNNEISEKSEIFDDQFSVERPDGSNFTLKIRSTKLEDSAMYFCASSDRGGGYTFGSGTRLTVV.

This clone was counted only a few times. The V gene is TRBV7-6, the J gene TRBJ1-6, with 7 positions matching TRBD1. There are 14 residues in the CDR3. The ends lost 5 bases at V and 7 bases at J; junction bases unmatched: 5. Looked up from germline, CDR1 is SGHVS and CDR2 is FNYEAQ. CDR3 region: CASSRDSDNSPLHF. As DNA, the CDR3 is TGTGCCAGCAGCCGGGACAGTGACAATTCACCCCTCCACTTT.

The chain is built from TRBV4-1 and TRBJ1-1; D uncertain. Trimming cost V 3 bases and J 7 bases, with 21 bases left between them. The CDR3 is 16 residues long. Germline values: CDR1 MGHRA, CDR2 YSYEKL. CDR3 residues: CASSQHGREGVFEAFF. The CDR3 nucleotides are TGCGCCAGCAGCCAGCACGGGCGGGAGGGAGTTTTTGAAGCTTTCTTT.

The J gene is TRBJ2-3, the V gene TRBV6-5; D is unclear. The ends were cut back, 0 bases at V and 1 base at J, with 11 bases in the middle. CDR1 is MNHEY and CDR2 is SVGAGI in the germline V gene. The CDR3 covers 16 residues. The CDR3 coding sequence is TGTGCCAGCAGTTACTCCGACTCCCTCGGCACAGATACGCAGTATTTT. Its protein is CASSYSDSLGTDTQYF.

This sequence joins TRBV9 and TRBJ2-7, with TRBD1 as a possible D gene (5 bases). Per the germline V gene, CDR1 is SGDLS and CDR2 is YYNGEE. V dropped 0 bases and J dropped 3 bases, with 10 bases sitting between them. This CDR3 has 14 residues. Here the CDR3 reads CASSVADRDYEQYF. In DNA, the CDR3 is TGTGCCAGCAGCGTAGCTGACAGAGACTACGAGCAGTACTTC.

The chain carries TRBV9 and TRBJ2-1; 9 bases match TRBD1. After removal of 0 bases from V and 4 bases from J, the junction contained 11 bases not matched to a gene. The V gene's germline CDR1 is SGDLS and CDR2 YYNGEE. This CDR3 has 18 residues. The CDR3 coding sequence is TGTGCCAGCAGCGTAGCATCCTGGGACAGGGCCCGATACAATGAGCAGTTCTTC. It translates to CASSVASWDRARYNEQFF.

This clone appeared a single time. V gene TRBV11-3 combines with J gene TRBJ1-2, with TRBD1 identical over 7 bases. V lost 1 base and J lost 4; bases outside the gene matches: 3. This CDR3 has 14 amino acids. Germline-derived CDR1 and CDR2 are SGHNT and YENEEA. The CDR3 protein is CASSLVGTAYGYTF. The CDR3, as DNA: TGTGCCAGCAGCTTAGTGGGGACAGCCTATGGCTACACCTTC.

This chain uses TRBV6-1 with TRBJ2-5; D might be TRBD1 or TRBD2, each matching 5 bases. Germline V CDR1 and CDR2: MNHNS, SASEGT. Between the trimmed V and J ends, which lost 6 bases and 1 base, there was a span of 18 bases. The CDR3 sequence is 16 residues long. As DNA, the CDR3 is TGTGCCAGCAGGGAACTAGGAGAGGGGTCCCAAGAGACCCAGTACTTC. Amino acids: CASRELGEGSQETQYF.

V gene TRBV5-1 combines with J gene TRBJ2-7; 7 bases align to TRBD1. This CDR3 contains 14 residues. The V gene end was trimmed by 4 bases and the J gene end by 2 bases; junction bases not matched to a gene: 6. Germline V gene data show CDR1 as SGHRS and CDR2 as YFSETQ. The CDR3 protein is CASSRDRPAYEQYF. For the CDR3, the DNA is TGCGCCAGCAGCCGGGACAGACCGGCCTACGAGCAGTACTTC.

The chain combines TRBV6-1 with TRBJ1-2; tentative D call: TRBD1 (5 bases). CDR1 and CDR2 from the germline V gene are MNHNS and SASEGT. Between the trimmed V and J ends, which lost 3 bases and 0 bases, there was a span of 14 bases. The length of the CDR3 is 16 residues. CDR3 amino acids: CASSEPGSPTNYGYTF. The DNA for the CDR3 is TGTGCCAGCAGTGAGCCAGGGTCCCCCACTAACTATGGCTACACCTTC.

The gene calls are TRBV12-3 or TRBV12-4 and TRBJ1-5; D gene uncertain. V dropped 2 bases and J dropped 10 bases, with 6 bases sitting between them. This CDR3 region has 11 residues. The CDR3 DNA sequence: TGTGCCAGCAGTTTACCGGGCCCCCAGCATTTT. Its protein product is CASSLPGPQHF.

This chain links TRBV7-8 with TRBJ2-7; no definite D call. Trimming took off 2 bases at V and 7 bases at J, with 9 bases between the two ends. CDR3 length equals 12 residues. The V gene's germline CDR1 is SGHVS and CDR2 FQNEAQ. The CDR3 DNA sequence: TGTGCCAGCAGCTTACTTGTCTGGGAGCAGTACTTC. It encodes CASSLLVWEQYF.

V is TRBV7-3 and J is TRBJ1-3; D might be TRBD1 (5 bases). Germline-derived CDR1 and CDR2 are SGHTA and FQGTGA. V was trimmed by 4 bases and J by 4 bases, leaving 11 bases between them. The CDR3 spans 14 residues. In DNA, the CDR3 is TGTGCCAGCAGCTCGGGGGTTTCCGGAAACACCATATATTTT. This sequence encodes CASSSGVSGNTIYF. Combining the CDR3 with reference TRBV7-3 and TRBJ1-3 gives the whole variable domain GAGVSQTPSNKVTEKGKYVELRCDPISGHTALYWYRQSLGQGPEFLIYFQGTGAADDSGLPNDRFFAVRPEGSVSTLKIQRTERGDSAVYLCASSSGVSGNTIYFGEGSWLTVV.

The genes are TRBV5-4 and TRBJ2-2; 7 bases are shared with TRBD2. J was trimmed by 0 bases and V by 5 bases; bases with no gene match: 7. CDR1 is SGHNT and CDR2 is YYREEE in the germline V gene (reference sequence). CDR3 length equals 16 residues. The chain's CDR3 is CASRPSGAPNTGELFF. The CDR3 DNA sequence: TGTGCCAGCAGACCCAGCGGGGCTCCGAACACCGGGGAGCTGTTTTTT.

The chain couples TRBV28 to TRBJ1-1; D not certain. Trimming took off 8 bases at V and 4 bases at J, with 14 bases between the two ends. CDR3 length: 13 residues. Germline V gives CDR1 MDHEN, CDR2 SYDVKM. The CDR3 nucleotides are TGTGCCAGCCAGGTCCTGGGGAGCACTGAAGCTTTCTTT. Translating it yields CASQVLGSTEAFF.

This chain connects TRBV5-1 to TRBJ2-7, with 7 nucleotides matching TRBD1. The V gene end was trimmed by 7 bases and the J gene end by 3 bases; junction bases not matched to a gene: 1. The CDR3 loop spans 11 amino acids. Germline V gene sequence: CDR1 SGHRS, CDR2 YFSETQ. This CDR3 reads CASRQGYEQYF. The CDR3 DNA sequence: TGCGCCAGCCGACAGGGCTACGAGCAGTACTTC.

The gene calls are TRBV7-9 and TRBJ1-4; D gene uncertain. V was pared by 6 bases and J by 3 bases, with 11 bases between. The CDR3 runs to 14 residues. Germline CDR1 SEHNR, CDR2 FQNEAQ (reference sequence). The CDR3 here is CASSGRTPNEKLFF. DNA for the CDR3: TGTGCCAGCAGTGGTCGGACTCCTAATGAAAAACTGTTTTTT. Full variable domain (rest looked up from reference TRBV7-9 and TRBJ1-4): DTGVSQNPRHKITKRGQNVTFRCDPISEHNRLYWYRQTLGQGPEFLTYFQNEAQLEKSRLLSDRFSAERPKGSFSTLEIQRTEQGDSAMYLCASSGRTPNEKLFFGSGTQLSVL.

The chain employs TRBV11-3 and TRBJ2-2; the D is unclear. This CDR3 has 14 amino acids. The germline gives CDR1 SGHNT, CDR2 YENEEA. Trimming stripped 0 bases from V and 4 bases from J, with 6 bases between. CDR3 sequence: CASSLEGSTGELFF. DNA for the CDR3: TGTGCCAGCAGCTTAGAGGGGTCCACCGGGGAGCTGTTTTTT. The variable domain in full, with the rest retrieved from reference TRBV11-3 and TRBJ2-2, is EAGVVQSPRYKIIEKKQPVAFWCNPISGHNTLYWYLQNLGQGPELLIRYENEEAVDDSQLPKDRFSAERLKGVDSTLKIQPAELGDSAVYLCASSLEGSTGELFFGEGSRLTVL.

The V call is TRBV9, the J call TRBJ2-7; the D is unclear. V was shortened by 0 bases and J by 2 bases, with 9 bases between the two germline ends. Germline V gene sequence: CDR1 SGDLS, CDR2 YYNGEE. The CDR3 covers 14 residues. The CDR3 sequence is CASSVAPHTYEQYF. CDR3 nucleotide sequence: TGTGCCAGCAGCGTAGCTCCCCACACCTACGAGCAGTACTTC.